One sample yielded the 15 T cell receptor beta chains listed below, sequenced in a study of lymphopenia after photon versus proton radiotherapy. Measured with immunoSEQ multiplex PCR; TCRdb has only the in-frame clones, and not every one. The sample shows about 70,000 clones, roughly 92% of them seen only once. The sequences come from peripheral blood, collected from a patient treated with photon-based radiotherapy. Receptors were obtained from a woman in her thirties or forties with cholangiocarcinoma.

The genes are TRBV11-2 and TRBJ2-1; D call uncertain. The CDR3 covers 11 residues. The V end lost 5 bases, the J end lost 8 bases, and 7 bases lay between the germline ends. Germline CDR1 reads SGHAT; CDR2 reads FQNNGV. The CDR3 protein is CASSRSDEQFF. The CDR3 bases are TGTGCCAGCAGCCGATCGGATGAGCAGTTCTTC. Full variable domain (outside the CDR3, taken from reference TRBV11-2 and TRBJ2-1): EAGVAQSPRYKIIEKRQSVAFWCNPISGHATLYWYQQILGQGPKLLIQFQNNGVVDDSQLPKDRFSAERLKGVDSTLKIQPAKLEDSAVYLCASSRSDEQFFGPGTRLTVL.

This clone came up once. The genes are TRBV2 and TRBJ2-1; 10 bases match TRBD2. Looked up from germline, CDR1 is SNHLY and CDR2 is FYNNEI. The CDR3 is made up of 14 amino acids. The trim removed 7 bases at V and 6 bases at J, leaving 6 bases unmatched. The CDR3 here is CASIERGGINEQFF. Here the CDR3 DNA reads TGTGCCAGCATTGAGCGGGGGGGCATCAATGAGCAGTTCTTC.

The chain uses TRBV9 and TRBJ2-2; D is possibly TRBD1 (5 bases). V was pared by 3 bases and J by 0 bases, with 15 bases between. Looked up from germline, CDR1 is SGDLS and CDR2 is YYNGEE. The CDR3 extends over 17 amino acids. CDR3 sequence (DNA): TGTGCCAGCAGCGACCACAAGGGCAGGGCGAACACCGGGGAGCTGTTTTTT. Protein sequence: CASSDHKGRANTGELFF.

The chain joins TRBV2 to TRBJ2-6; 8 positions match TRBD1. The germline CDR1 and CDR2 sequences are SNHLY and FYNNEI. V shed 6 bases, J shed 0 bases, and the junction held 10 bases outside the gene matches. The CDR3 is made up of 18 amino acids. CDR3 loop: CASRSYGTGFSGANVLTF. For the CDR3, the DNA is TGTGCCAGCAGGAGTTACGGGACAGGATTCTCTGGGGCCAACGTCCTGACTTTC.

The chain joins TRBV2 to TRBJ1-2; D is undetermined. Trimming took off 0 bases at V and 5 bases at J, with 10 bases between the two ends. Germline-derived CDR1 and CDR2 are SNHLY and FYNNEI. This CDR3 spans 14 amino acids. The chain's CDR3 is CASSEANSLYGYTF. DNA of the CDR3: TGTGCCAGCAGTGAAGCGAACAGCCTGTATGGCTACACCTTC. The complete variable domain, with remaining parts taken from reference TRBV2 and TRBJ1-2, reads EPEVTQTPSHQVTQMGQEVILRCVPISNHLYFYWYRQILGQKVEFLVSFYNNEISEKSEIFDDQFSVERPDGSNFTLKIRSTKLEDSAMYFCASSEANSLYGYTFGSGTRLTVV.

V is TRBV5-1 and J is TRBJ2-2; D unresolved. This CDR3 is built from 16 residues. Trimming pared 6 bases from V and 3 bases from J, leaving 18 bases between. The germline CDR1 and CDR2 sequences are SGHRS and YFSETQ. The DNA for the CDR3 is TGCGCCAGCACACCAACCCCCCAGCCCGACACCGGGGAGCTGTTTTTT. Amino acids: CASTPTPQPDTGELFF.

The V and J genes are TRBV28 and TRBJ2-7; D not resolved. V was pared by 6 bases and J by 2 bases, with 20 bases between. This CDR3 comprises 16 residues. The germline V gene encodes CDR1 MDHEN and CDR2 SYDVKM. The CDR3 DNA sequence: TGTGCCAGCAGCTTCCACCTACAGACTCTAACCTACGAGCAGTACTTC. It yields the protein CASSFHLQTLTYEQYF.

Here the CDR3 reads CAWTLASWDTQYF. Written as DNA, the CDR3 is TGTGCCTGGACACTAGCTTCGTGGGATACGCAGTATTTT. This sequence joins TRBV30 and TRBJ2-3; D perhaps matches TRBD2 (6 bases). The CDR3 runs 13 residues. The germline V and J ends were trimmed by 4 bases and 6 bases, with 14 bases remaining between them. Germline CDR1 is GTSNPN and CDR2 is SVGIG (reference sequence).

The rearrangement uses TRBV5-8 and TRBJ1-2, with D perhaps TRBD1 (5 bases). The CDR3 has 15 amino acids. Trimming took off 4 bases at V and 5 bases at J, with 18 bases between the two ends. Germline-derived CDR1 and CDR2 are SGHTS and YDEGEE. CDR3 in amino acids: CASSRGGLEAYGYTF. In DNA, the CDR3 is TGTGCCAGCAGCCGTGGGGGGTTGGAGGCATATGGCTACACCTTC. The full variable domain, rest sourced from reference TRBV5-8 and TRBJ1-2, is EAGVTQSPTHLIKTRGQQATLRCSPISGHTSVYWYQQALGLGLQFLLWYDEGEERNRGNFPPRFSGRQFPNYSSELNVNALELEDSALYLCASSRGGLEAYGYTFGSGTRLTVV.

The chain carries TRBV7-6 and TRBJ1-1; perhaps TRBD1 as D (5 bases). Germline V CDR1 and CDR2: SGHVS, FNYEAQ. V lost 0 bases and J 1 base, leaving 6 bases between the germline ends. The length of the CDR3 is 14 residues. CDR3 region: CASSLAQGNTEAFF. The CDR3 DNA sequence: TGTGCCAGCAGCTTAGCCCAGGGGAACACTGAAGCTTTCTTT.

The CDR3 sequence is CASSTQRSGANVLTF. The CDR3 DNA follows: TGTGCCAGCAGCACACAACGCTCTGGGGCCAACGTCCTGACTTTC. The rearrangement uses TRBV14 and TRBJ2-6; D is unresolved. V was shortened by 5 bases and J by 0 bases, with 8 bases between the two germline ends. This CDR3 contains 15 residues. Germline V gives CDR1 SGHDN, CDR2 FVKESK.

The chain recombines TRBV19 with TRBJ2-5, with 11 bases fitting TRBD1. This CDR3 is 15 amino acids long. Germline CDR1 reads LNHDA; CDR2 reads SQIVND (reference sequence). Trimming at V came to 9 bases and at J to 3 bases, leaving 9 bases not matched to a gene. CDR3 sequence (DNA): TGTGCCAGCAAATATGGACAGGGGGCCGAAGAGACCCAGTACTTC. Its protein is CASKYGQGAEETQYF.

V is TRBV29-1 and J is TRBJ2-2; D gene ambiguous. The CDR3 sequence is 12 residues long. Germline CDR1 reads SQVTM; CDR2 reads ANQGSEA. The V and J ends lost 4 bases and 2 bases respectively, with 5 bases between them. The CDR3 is CSVGQNTGELFF. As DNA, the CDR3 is TGCAGCGTTGGGCAAAACACCGGGGAGCTGTTTTTT.

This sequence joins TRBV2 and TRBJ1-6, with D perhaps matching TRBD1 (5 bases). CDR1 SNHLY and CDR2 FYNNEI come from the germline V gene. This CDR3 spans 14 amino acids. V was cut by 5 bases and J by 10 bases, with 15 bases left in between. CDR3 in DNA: TGTGCCAGCAGTATCGACAGCGCGGGGTCACCCCTCCACTTT. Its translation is CASSIDSAGSPLHF.

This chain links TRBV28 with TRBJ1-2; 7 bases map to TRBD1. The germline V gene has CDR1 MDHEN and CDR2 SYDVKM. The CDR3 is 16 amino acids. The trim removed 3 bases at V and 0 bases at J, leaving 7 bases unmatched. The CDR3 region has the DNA TGTGCCAGCAGTTTTTTATGGACAGGCGCTAACTATGGCTACACCTTC. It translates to CASSFLWTGANYGYTF.